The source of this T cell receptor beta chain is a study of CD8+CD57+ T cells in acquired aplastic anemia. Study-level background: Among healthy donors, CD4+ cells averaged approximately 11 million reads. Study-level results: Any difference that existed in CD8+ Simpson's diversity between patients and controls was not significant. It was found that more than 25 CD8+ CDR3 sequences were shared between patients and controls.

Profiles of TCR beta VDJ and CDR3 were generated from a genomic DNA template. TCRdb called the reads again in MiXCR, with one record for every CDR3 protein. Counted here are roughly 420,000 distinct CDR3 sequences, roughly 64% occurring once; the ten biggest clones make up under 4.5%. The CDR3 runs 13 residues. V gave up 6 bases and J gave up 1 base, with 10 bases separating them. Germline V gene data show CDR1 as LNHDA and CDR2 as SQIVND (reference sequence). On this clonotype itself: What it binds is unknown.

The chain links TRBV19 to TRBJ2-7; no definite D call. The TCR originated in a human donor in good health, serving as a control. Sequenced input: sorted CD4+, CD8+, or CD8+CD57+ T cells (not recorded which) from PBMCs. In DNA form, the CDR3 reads TGTGCCAGTAGGGCAGCTGGTTCCTACGAGCAGTACTTC. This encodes CASRAAGSYEQYF.